What follows are 2 T cell receptor beta chains derived from one specimen sequenced in a study of CD8 T cells in ankylosing spondylitis. TCRdb reanalysed the 5' RACE reads using MiXCR and keeps one entry per CDR3 protein. The top ten clones hold about a tenth of a sample with 300,000 to 350,000 distinct CDR3 sequences, about 9.9% of them seen once. Input material: blood, either unsorted or a sorted T cell fraction (not recorded which). The receptors were gathered from a female donor with ankylosing spondylitis or in good health (not recorded which).

This clonotype was observed at least ten times. The CDR3 loop reads CASSLDRAGVSELFF. DNA for the CDR3: TGCGCCAGCAGCTTGGACCGGGCCGGGGTTTCGGAGCTGTTTTTT. This chain connects TRBV5-1 to TRBJ2-2; a possible D gene is TRBD2 (5 bases). The V end was cut by 0 bases, the J end by 10 bases, with 16 bases between. CDR1 SGHRS and CDR2 YFSETQ come from the germline V gene. CDR3 size: 15 residues.

The chain joins TRBV20-1 to TRBJ2-5; D is possibly TRBD1 (5 bases). Germline V gives CDR1 DFQATT, CDR2 SNEGSKA (reference sequence). With 5 bases removed from V and 3 bases from J, the gap between germline ends came to 13 bases. The CDR3 is made up of 13 amino acids. The CDR3 loop reads CSASTTVEETQYF. In DNA, the CDR3 is TGCAGTGCTTCTACGACAGTAGAAGAGACCCAGTACTTC.